This is a list of T cell receptor beta chains from one sample in a study of blood T cell repertoires in COVID-19. Profiled with immunoSEQ multiplex PCR; TCRdb holds only in-frame clones, not every one. The sample lists roughly 280,000 clones, 80% to 85% occurring once. Sequencing was carried out using peripheral blood. These receptors were collected from a man in his sixties with acute or convalescent COVID-19. Both conserved end residues are part of each CDR3. A D gene is named only where the DNA matches it firmly. Size is stated for part of the rows, as once, few or many counts, or as a class when the clone is expanded.

TRBV2	.	TRBD2	TRBJ2-7	TGTGCCAGCAGTGGTACCGGGACTAGCAACTCCTACGAGCAGTACTTC	CASSGTGTSNSYEQYF
TRBV2	few	.	TRBJ2-4	TGTGCCAGCTCCCTAGCCAAAAACATTCAGTACTTC	CASSLAKNIQYF
TRBV30	many	TRBD1	TRBJ2-7	TGTGCCTGGAGTGTAGGACAGGGATACGAGCAGTACTTC	CAWSVGQGYEQYF
TRBV2	.	TRBD2	TRBJ2-3	TGTGCCAGCAGCGAGATAGCGGGAGGGCCACAGTATTTT	CASSEIAGGPQYF
TRBV3-1/TRBV3-2	.	.	TRBJ2-1	TGTGCCAGCAGCCTTCTAGGGGGTGAGCAGTTCTTC	CASSLLGGEQFF
TRBV6-5	.	TRBD1	TRBJ1-1	TGTGCCAGCAGAGGGGGTGGGACAGGGAACACTGAAGCTTTCTTT	CASRGGGTGNTEAFF
TRBV18	.	TRBD2	TRBJ2-5	TGTGCCAGCTCACCGTCCCTAGCGGGAGAGGGTGAGACCCAGTACTTC	CASSPSLAGEGETQYF
TRBV3-1/TRBV3-2	.	TRBD1	TRBJ2-3	TGTGCCAGCAGCCAAGATCAAGGGGGCCGCACAGATACGCAGTATTTT	CASSQDQGGRTDTQYF
TRBV19	.	.	TRBJ2-7	TGTGCCAGTAGGAAACGGTTGAGCTCCTACGAGCAGTACTTC	CASRKRLSSYEQYF
TRBV18	.	.	TRBJ1-5	TGTGCCAGCTCATTGAGAGGAGATCAGCCCCAGCATTTT	CASSLRGDQPQHF
TRBV10-3	.	TRBD2	TRBJ2-7	TGTGCCATCAGTCAGGGACTAGCGGGAGCCTTATACGAGCAGTACTTC	CAISQGLAGALYEQYF